This TCR beta chain came from a study of shared clonotypes between healthy human individuals. The wider study: Serving as donors were a couple of women and a few men, whose ages spanned 18 to 49.

Naive CD8 cells lacked CD45RO and underwent positive selection for CCR7, leaving out terminally differentiated effector memory CD45RA+ cells. HIV-negative, healthy adults without recent acute infections or vaccinations were the donors. The V gene's germline CDR1 is SGHRS and CDR2 YFSETQ. CDR3 size: 15 residues. V lost 0 bases, J lost 5 bases, and 7 bases stayed unmatched. The material for each subset, its genomic DNA, was split evenly across several immunoSEQ plates. TCRdb keeps only in-frame clones here, not all; method: immunoSEQ multiplex PCR. In the table there are approximately 810,000 clones, 90% to 95% of which are singletons.

The sequenced material came from naive CD8+ T cells sorted from blood. The source of this sequence is a man aged 30-40 years in good health. The genes are TRBV5-1 and TRBJ2-7; 8 positions match TRBD2. The DNA of the CDR3 is TGCGCCAGCAGCTTGGGGCGGGGGGCGGTGGACGAGCAGTACTTC. Translation: CASSLGRGAVDEQYF.